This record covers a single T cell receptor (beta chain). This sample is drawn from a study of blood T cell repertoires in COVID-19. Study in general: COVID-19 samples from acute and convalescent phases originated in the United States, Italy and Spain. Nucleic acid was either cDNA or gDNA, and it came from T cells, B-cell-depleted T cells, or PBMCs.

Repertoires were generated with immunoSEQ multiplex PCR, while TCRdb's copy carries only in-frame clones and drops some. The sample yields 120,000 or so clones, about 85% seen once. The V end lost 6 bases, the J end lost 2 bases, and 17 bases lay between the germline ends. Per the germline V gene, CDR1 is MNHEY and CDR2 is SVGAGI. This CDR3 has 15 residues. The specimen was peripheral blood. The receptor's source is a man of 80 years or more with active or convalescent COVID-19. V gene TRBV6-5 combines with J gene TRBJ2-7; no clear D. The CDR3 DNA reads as TGTGCCAGCAGACCCCCAGCCGAGGAGCCCTACGAGCAGTACTTC. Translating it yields CASRPPAEEPYEQYF.